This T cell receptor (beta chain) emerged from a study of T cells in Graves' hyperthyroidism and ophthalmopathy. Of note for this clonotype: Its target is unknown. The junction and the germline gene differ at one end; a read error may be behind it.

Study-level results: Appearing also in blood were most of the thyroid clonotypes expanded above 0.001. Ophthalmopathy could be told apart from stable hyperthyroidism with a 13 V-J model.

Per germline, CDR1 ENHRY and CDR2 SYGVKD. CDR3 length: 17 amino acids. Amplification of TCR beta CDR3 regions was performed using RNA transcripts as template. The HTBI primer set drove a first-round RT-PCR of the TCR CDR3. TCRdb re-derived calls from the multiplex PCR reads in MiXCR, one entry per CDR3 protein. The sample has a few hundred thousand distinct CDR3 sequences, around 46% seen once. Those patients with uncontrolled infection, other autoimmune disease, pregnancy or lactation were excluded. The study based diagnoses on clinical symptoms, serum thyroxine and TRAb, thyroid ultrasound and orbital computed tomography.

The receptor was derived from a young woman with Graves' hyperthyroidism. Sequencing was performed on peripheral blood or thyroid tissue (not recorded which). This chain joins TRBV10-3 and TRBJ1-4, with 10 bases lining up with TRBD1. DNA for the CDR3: TGTGCCATCAGTGACCTCGCGACAGGGGGCGCGATTGAAAAACTGCTTTTT. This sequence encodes CAISDLATGGAIEKLLF.